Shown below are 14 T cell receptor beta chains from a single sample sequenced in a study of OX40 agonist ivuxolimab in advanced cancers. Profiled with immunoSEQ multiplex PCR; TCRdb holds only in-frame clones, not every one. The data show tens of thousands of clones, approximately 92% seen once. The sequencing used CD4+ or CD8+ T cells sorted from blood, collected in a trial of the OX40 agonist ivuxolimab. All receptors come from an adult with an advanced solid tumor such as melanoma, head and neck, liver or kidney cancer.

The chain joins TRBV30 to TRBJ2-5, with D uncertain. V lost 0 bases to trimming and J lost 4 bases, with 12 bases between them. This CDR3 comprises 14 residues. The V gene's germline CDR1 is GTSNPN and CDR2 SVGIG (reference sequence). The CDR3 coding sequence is TGTGCCTGGAGTGTCTTGACGCCTGGAGAGACCCAGTACTTC. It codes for CAWSVLTPGETQYF.

The DNA for the CDR3 is TGTGCCAGCAGCTTACGTGGACACTATGGCTACACCTTC. Translating it yields CASSLRGHYGYTF. This sequence joins TRBV11-2 and TRBJ1-2; D is unclear. V shed 2 bases and J shed 3 bases, with 7 bases lying between them. From germline, CDR1 is SGHAT and CDR2 FQNNGV. This CDR3 is built from 13 residues.

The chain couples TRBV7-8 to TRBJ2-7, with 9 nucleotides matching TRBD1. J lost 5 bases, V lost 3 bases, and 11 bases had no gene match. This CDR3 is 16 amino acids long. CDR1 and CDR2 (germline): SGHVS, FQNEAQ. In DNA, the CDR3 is TGTGCCAGCAGCTTCACCGCCGGGACAGGGAGAGACGAGCAGTACTTC. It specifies CASSFTAGTGRDEQYF.

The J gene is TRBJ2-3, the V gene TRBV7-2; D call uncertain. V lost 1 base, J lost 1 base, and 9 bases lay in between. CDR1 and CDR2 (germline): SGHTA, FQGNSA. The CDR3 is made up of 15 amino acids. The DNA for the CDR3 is TGTGCCAGCAGCTTAGACAGCAGCCGCACAGATACGCAGTATTTT. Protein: CASSLDSSRTDTQYF.

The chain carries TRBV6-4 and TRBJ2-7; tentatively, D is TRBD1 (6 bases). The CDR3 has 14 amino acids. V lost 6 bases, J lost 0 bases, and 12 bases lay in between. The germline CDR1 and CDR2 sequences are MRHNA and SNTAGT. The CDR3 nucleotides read TGTGCCAGCAGCTCTGACAGGAGCTCCTACGAGCAGTACTTC. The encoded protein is CASSSDRSSYEQYF.

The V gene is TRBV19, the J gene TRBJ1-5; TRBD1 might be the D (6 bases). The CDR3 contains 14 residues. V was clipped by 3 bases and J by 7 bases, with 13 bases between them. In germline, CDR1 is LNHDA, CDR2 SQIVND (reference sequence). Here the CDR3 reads CASSIGGQGQPQHF. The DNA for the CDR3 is TGTGCCAGTAGTATCGGGGGGCAGGGACAGCCCCAGCATTTT.

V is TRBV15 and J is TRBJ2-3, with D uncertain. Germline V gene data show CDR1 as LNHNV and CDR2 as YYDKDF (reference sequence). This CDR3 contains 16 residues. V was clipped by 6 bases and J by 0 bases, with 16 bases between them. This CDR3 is CATRNLRVLSTDTQYF. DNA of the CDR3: TGTGCCACCAGGAACCTAAGGGTATTGAGCACAGATACGCAGTATTTT.

The CDR3 bases are TGTGCCAGCACGGCCCGTGTCCAAGAGACCCAGTACTTC. Translated: CASTARVQETQYF. This chain joins TRBV28 and TRBJ2-5; unclear D gene. The CDR3 contains 13 residues. Germline V gene sequence: CDR1 MDHEN, CDR2 SYDVKM. The V end was cut by 7 bases, the J end by 1 base, with 10 bases between.

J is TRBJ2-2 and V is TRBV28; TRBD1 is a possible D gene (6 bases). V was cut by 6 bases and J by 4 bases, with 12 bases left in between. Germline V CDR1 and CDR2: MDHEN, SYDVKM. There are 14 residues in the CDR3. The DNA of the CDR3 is TGTGCCAGCAGATCACAGGGTCGCACCGGGGAGCTGTTTTTT. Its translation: CASRSQGRTGELFF.

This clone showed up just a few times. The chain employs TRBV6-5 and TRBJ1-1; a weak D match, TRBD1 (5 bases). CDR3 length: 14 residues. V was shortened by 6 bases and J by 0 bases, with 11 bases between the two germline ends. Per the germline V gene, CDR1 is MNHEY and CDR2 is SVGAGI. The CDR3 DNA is TGTGCCAGCAGAAGAACAGGTTTGAACACTGAAGCTTTCTTT. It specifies CASRRTGLNTEAFF.

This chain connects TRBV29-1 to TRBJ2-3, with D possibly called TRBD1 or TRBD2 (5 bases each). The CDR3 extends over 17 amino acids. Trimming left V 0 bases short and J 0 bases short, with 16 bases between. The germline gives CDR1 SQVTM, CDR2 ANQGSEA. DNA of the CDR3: TGCAGCGTTGAAGAGTATCGAGGGACCACTAGCACAGATACGCAGTATTTT. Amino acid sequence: CSVEEYRGTTSTDTQYF.

CDR3 region: CASSEARAGELFF. DNA of the CDR3: TGTGCCAGCAGCGAGGCTAGAGCCGGGGAGCTGTTTTTT. This chain connects TRBV21-1 to TRBJ2-2; the table's D gene call, TRBD2, was not cross checked with the DNA. TRBV21-1 is a pseudogene. The CDR3 is 13 amino acids.

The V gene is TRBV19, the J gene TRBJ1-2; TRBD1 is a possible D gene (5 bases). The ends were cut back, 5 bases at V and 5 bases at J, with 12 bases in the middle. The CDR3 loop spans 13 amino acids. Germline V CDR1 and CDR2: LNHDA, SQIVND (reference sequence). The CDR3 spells CASSDRDPYGYTF. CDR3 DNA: TGTGCCAGTAGTGACCGGGACCCTTATGGCTACACCTTC. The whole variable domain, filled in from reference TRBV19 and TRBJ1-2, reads DGGITQSPKYLFRKEGQNVTLSCEQNLNHDAMYWYRQDPGQGLRLIYYSQIVNDFQKGDIAEGYSVSREKKESFPLTVTSAQKNPTAFYLCASSDRDPYGYTFGSGTRLTVV.

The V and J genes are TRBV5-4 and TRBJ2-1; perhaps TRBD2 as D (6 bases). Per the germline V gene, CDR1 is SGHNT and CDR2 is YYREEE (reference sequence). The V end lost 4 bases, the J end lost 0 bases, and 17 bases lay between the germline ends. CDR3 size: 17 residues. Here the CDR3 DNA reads TGTGCCAGCAGCCCTGACGGTAGCGGATACTCCTACAATGAGCAGTTCTTC. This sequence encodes CASSPDGSGYSYNEQFF.